This TCR beta chain came from a study of cytomegalovirus exposure and HLA in healthy donors. The PCR made use of 60 Vbeta and 13 Jbeta primers. Method: immunoSEQ multiplex PCR; TCRdb's copy keeps in-frame clones and lacks some. The sample consists of 40,000 to 55,000 clones, around 72% of them appearing once. Deletions cut 5 bases from V and 4 bases from J, with 5 bases between. Germline CDR1 MDHEN, CDR2 SYDVKM. The CDR3 extends over 11 amino acids. J is TRBJ1-1 and V is TRBV28; D unresolved. The sample comprised PBMCs. This clonotype was sampled from a man aged 18 to 35 in good health and CMV-seronegative. The CDR3 region has the DNA TGTGCCAGCAGTATACTCACTGAAGCTTTCTTT. Its translation: CASSILTEAFF.